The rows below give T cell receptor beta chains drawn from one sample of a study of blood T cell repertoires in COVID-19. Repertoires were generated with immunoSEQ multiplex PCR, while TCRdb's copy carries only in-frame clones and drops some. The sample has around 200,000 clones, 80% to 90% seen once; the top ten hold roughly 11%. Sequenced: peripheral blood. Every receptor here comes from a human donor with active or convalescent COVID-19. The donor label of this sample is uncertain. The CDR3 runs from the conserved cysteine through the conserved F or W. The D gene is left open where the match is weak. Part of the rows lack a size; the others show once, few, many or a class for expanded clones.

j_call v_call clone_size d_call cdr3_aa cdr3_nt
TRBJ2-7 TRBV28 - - CASNTRRSAVLPYEQYF TGTGCCAGCAACACCAGGAGGTCGGCAGTCTTACCCTACGAGCAGTACTTC
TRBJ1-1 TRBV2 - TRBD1 CASRQGQGYGTEAFF TGTGCCAGCAGACAGGGACAGGGGTATGGCACTGAAGCTTTCTTT
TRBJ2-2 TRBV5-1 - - CASSRTGDNTGELFF TGCGCCAGCTCCCGGACGGGAGACAACACCGGGGAGCTGTTTTTT
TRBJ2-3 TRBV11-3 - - CASSQEASAFTDTQYF TGTGCCAGCAGCCAAGAGGCTAGCGCATTCACAGATACGCAGTATTTT
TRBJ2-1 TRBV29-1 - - CSVEPGGAGSSYNEQFF TGCAGCGTTGAACCTGGGGGGGCGGGCAGCTCCTACAATGAGCAGTTCTTC
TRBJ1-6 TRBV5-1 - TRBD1 CASSSQGARVGVSPLHF TGCGCCAGCAGCTCACAGGGGGCGAGGGTCGGTGTTTCACCCCTCCACTTT
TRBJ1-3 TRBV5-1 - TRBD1 CASSHGGTGVGNTIYF TGCGCCAGCAGCCACGGCGGGACAGGGGTCGGAAACACCATATATTTT
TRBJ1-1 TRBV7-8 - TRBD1 CASSAWDREYTEAFF TGTGCCAGCAGCGCTTGGGACAGGGAATACACTGAAGCTTTCTTT
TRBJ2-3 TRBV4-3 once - CASSHLPTGSTDTQYF TGCGCCAGCAGCCATCTGCCTACAGGGAGCACAGATACGCAGTATTTT
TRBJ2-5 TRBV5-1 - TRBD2 CASSTGLGETQYF TGCGCCAGCAGCACGGGACTAGGAGAGACCCAGTACTTC
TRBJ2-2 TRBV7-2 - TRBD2 CASRPLAVAGELFF TGTGCCAGCAGACCACTAGCGGTCGCCGGGGAGCTGTTTTTT
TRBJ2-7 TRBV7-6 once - CASSPTGGYEQYF TGTGCCAGCAGCCCAACCGGGGGCTACGAGCAGTACTTC